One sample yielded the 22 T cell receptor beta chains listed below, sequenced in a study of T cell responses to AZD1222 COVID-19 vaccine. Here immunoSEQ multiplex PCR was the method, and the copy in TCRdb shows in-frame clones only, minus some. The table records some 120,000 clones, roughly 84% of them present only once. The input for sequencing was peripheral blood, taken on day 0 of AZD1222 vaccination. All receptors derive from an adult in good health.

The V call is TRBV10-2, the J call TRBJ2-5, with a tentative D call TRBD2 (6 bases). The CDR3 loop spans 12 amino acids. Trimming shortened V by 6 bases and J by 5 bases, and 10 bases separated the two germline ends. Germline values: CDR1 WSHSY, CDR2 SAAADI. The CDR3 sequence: CASREGFETQYF. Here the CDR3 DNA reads TGCGCCAGCAGGGAGGGATTTGAGACCCAGTACTTC.

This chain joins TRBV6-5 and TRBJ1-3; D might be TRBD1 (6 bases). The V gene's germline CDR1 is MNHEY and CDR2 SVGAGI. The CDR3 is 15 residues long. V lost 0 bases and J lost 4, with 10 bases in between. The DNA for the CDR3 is TGTGCCAGCAGTTACTCTTACAGGGCGGGAAACACCATATATTTT. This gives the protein CASSYSYRAGNTIYF.

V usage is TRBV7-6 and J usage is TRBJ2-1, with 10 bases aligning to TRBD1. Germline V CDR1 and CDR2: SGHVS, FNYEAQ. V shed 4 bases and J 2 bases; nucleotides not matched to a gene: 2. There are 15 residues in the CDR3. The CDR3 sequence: CASSSGQGTYNEQFF. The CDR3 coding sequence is TGTGCCAGCAGCTCGGGACAGGGGACCTACAATGAGCAGTTCTTC.

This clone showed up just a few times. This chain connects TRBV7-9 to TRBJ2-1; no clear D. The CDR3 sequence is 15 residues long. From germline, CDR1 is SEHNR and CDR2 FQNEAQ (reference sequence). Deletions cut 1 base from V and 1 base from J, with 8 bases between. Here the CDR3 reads CASSLGSFSYNEQFF. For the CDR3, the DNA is TGTGCCAGCAGCTTAGGGAGTTTTTCCTACAATGAGCAGTTCTTC.

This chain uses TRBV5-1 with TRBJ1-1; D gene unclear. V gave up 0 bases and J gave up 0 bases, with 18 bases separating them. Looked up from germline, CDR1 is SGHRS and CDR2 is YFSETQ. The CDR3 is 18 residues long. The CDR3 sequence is CASSLEGMTIMMNTEAFF. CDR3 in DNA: TGCGCCAGCAGCTTGGAAGGGATGACAATAATGATGAACACTGAAGCTTTCTTT.

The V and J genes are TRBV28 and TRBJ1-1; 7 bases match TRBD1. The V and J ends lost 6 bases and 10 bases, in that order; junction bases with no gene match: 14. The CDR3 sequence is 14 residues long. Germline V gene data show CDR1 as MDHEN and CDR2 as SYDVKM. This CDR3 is CASSQSSERGRAFF. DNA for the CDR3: TGTGCCAGCAGCCAATCCTCGGAGAGGGGGCGAGCTTTCTTT. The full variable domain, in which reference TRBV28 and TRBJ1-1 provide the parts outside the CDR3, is DVKVTQSSRYLVKRTGEKVFLECVQDMDHENMFWYRQDPGLGLRLIYFSYDVKMKEKGDIPEGYSVSREKKERFSLILESASTNQTSMYLCASSQSSERGRAFFGQGTRLTVV.

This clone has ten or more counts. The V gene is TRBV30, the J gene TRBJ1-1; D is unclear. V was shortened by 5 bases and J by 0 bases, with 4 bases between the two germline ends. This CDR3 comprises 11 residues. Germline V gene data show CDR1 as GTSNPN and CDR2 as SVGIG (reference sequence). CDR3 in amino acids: CAWLMNTEAFF. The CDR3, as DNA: TGTGCCTGGTTGATGAACACTGAAGCTTTCTTT.

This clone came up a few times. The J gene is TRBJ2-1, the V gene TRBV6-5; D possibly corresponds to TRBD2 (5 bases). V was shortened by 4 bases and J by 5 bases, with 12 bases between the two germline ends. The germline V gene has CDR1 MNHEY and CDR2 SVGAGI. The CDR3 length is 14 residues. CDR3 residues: CASSWRTYDNEQFF. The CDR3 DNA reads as TGTGCCAGCAGTTGGAGGACTTACGACAATGAGCAGTTCTTC.

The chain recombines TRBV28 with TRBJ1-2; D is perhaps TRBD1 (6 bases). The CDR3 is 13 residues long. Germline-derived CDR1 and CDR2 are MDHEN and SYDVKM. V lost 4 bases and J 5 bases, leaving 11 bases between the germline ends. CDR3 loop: CASSSGQQYGYTF. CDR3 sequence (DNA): TGTGCCAGCAGTTCCGGACAGCAGTATGGCTACACCTTC.

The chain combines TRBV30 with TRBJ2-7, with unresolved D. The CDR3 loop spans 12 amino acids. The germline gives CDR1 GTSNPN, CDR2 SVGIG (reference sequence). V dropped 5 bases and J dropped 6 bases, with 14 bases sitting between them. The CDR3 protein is CAWGEMGGEQYF. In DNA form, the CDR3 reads TGTGCCTGGGGCGAGATGGGTGGCGAGCAGTACTTC. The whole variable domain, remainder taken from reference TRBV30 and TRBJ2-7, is SQTIHQWPATLVQPVGSPLSLECTVEGTSNPNLYWYRQAAGRGLQLLFYSVGIGQISSEVPQNLSASRPQDRQFILSSKKLLLSDSGFYLCAWGEMGGEQYFGPGTRLTVT.

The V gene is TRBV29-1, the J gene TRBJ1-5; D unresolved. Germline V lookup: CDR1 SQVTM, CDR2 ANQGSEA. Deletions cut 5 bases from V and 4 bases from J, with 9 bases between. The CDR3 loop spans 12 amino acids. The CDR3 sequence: CSVQPGNQPQHF. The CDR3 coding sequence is TGCAGCGTTCAGCCGGGGAATCAGCCCCAGCATTTT.

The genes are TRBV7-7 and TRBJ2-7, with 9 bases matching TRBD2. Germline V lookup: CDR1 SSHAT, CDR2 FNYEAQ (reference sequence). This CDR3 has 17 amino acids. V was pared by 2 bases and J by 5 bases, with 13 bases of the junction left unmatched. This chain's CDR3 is CASSLRLAGEKENEQYF. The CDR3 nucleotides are TGTGCCAGCAGCTTAAGATTAGCGGGAGAGAAGGAAAACGAGCAGTACTTC.

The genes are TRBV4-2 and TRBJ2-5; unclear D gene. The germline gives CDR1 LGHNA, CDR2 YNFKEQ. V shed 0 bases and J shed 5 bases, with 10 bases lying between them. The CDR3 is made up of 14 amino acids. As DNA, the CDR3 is TGTGCCAGCAGCCAAGACCTGGGTGGGGAGACCCAGTACTTC. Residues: CASSQDLGGETQYF.

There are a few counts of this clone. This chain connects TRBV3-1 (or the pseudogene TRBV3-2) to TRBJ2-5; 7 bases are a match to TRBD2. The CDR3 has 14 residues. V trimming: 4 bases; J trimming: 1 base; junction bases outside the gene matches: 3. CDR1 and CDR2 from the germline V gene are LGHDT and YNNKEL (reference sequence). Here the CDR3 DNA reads TGTGCCAGCAGCCTGCGGGGGACCCAAGAGACCCAGTACTTC. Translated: CASSLRGTQETQYF.

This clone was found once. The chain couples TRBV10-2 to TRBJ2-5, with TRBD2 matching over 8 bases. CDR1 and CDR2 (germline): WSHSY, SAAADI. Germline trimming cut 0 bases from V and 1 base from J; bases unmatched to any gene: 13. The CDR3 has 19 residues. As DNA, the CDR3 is TGCGCCAGCAGTGAGTCAGGGTGGACGGCCAGCGGGGGCCAAGAGACCCAGTACTTC. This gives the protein CASSESGWTASGGQETQYF.

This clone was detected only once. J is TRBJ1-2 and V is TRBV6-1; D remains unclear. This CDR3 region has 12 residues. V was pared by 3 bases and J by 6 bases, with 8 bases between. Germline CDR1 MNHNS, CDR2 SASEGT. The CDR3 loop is CASSDDWDGYTF. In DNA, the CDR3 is TGTGCCAGCAGTGATGATTGGGATGGCTACACCTTC.

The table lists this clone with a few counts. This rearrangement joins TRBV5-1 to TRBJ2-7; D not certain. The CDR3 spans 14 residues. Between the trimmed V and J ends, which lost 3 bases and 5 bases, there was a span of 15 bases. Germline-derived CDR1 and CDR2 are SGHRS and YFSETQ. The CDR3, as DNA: TGCGCCAGCAGCTCGTCTACCCTAAAGAACGAGCAGTACTTC. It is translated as CASSSSTLKNEQYF.

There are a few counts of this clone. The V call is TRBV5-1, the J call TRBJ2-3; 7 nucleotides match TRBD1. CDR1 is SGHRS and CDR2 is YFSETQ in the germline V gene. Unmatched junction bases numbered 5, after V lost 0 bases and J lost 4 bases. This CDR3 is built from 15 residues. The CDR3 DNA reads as TGCGCCAGCAGCTTGGGAAGCACAGGGGCAGATACGCAGTATTTT. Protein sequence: CASSLGSTGADTQYF.

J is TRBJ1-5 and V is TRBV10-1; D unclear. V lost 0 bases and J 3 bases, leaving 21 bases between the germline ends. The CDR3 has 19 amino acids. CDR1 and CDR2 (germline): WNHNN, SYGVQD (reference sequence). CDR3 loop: CASSESICLDRENNQPQHF. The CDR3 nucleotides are TGCGCCAGCAGTGAGTCTATATGCTTAGATAGGGAAAACAATCAGCCCCAGCATTTT.

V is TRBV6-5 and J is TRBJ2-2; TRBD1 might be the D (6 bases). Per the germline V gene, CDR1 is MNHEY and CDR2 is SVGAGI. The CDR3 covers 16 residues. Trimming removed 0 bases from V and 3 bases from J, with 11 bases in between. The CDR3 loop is CASSYSAGEYTGELFF. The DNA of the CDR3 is TGTGCCAGCAGTTACTCGGCAGGGGAATACACCGGGGAGCTGTTTTTT.

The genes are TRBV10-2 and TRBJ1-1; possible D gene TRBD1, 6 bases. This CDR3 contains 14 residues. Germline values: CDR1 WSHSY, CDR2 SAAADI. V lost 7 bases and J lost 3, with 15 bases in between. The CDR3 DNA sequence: TGCGCCAGCATTTCGCAGGGGAGAGACACTGAAGCTTTCTTT. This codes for CASISQGRDTEAFF.

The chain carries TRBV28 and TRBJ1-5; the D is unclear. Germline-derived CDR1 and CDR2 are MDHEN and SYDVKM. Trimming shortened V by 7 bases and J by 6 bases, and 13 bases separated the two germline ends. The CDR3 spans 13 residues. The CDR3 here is CASTSGDGQPQHF. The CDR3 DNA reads TGTGCCAGCACAAGTGGGGATGGTCAGCCCCAGCATTTT.